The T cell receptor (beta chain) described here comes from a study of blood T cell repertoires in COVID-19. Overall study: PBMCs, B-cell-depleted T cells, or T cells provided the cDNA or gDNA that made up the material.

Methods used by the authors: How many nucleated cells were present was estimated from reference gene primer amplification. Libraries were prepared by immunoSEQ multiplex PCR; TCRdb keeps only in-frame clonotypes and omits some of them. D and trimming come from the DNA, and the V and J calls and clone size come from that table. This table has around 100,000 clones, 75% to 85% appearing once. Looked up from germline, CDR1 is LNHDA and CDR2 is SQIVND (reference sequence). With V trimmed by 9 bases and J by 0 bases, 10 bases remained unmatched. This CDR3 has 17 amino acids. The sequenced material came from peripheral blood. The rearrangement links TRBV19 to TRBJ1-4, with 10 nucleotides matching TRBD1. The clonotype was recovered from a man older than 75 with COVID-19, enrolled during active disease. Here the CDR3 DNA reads TGTGCCAGCCGCCCCGGGACAGGGGTTCCAACTAATGAAAAACTGTTTTTT. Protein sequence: CASRPGTGVPTNEKLFF.